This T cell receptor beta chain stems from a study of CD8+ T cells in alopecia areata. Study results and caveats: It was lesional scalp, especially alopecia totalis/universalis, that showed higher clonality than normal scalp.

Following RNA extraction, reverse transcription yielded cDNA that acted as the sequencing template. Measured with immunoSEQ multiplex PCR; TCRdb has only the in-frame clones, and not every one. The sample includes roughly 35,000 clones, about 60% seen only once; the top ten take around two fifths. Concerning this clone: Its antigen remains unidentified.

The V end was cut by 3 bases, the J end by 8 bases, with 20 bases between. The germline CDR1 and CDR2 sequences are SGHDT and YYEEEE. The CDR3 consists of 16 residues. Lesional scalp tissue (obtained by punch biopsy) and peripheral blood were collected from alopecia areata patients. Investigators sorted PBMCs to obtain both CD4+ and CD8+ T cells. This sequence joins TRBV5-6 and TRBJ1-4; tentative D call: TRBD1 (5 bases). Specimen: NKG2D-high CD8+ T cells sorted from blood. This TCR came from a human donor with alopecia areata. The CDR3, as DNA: TGTGCCAGCAGCTGGCCGCGGGGGGAAGGAAGAGAAAAACTGTTTTTT. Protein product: CASSWPRGEGREKLFF.